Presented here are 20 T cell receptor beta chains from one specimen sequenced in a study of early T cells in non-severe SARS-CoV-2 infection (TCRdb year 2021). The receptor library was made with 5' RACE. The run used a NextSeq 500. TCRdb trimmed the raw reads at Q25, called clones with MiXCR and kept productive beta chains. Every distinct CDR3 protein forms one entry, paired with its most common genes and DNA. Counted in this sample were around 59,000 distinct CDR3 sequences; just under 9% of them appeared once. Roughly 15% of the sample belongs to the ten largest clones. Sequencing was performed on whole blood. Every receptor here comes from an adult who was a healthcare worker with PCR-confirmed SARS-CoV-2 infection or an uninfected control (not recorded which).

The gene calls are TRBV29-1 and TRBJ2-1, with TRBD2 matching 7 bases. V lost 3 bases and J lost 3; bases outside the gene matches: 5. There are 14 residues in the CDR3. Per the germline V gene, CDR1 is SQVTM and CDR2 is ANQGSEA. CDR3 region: CSVDAGDFYNEQFF. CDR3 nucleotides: TGCAGCGTTGATGCGGGAGACTTCTACAATGAGCAGTTCTTC.

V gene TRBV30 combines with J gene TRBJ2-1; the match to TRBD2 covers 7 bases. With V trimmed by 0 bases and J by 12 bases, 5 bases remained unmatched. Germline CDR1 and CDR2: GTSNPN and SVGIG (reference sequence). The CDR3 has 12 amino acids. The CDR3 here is CAWSVGGSRQFF. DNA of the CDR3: TGTGCCTGGAGTGTCGGCGGGAGTCGGCAGTTCTTC. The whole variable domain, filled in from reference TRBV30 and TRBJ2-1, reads SQTIHQWPATLVQPVGSPLSLECTVEGTSNPNLYWYRQAAGRGLQLLFYSVGIGQISSEVPQNLSASRPQDRQFILSSKKLLLSDSGFYLCAWSVGGSRQFFGPGTRLTVL.

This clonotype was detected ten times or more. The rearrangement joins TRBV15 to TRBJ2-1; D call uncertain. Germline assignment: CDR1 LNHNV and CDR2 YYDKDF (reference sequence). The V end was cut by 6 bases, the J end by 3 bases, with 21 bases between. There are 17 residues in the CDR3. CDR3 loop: CATSGPRPLGGYNEQFF. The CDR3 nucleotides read TGTGCCACCAGTGGCCCGCGGCCCCTTGGTGGCTACAATGAGCAGTTCTTC.

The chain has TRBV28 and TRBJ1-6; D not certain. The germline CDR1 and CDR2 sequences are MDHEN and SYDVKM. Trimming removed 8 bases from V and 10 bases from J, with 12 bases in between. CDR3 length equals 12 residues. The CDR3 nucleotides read TGTGCCAGCGCCTTTAGAGGGTCACCCCTCCACTTT. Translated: CASAFRGSPLHF.

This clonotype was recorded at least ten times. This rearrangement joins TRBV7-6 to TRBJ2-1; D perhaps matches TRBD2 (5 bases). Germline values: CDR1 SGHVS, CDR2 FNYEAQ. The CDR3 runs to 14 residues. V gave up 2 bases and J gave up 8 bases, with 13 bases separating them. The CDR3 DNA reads TGTGCCAGCAGCTTATTTAGCGATCAGCATGAGCAGTTCTTC. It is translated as CASSLFSDQHEQFF.

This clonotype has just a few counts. The CDR3 region is CASSYGLAGYDNEQFF. The DNA of the CDR3 is TGCGCCAGCAGCTACGGACTAGCGGGATATGACAATGAGCAGTTCTTC. This rearrangement joins TRBV5-1 to TRBJ2-1; TRBD2 matches at 12 bases. CDR1 is SGHRS, CDR2 YFSETQ, per germline. The CDR3 length is 16 residues. Unmatched junction bases numbered 6, after V lost 3 bases and J lost 5 bases.

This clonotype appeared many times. CDR3 in amino acids: CASSHGGSTDTQYF. CDR3 in DNA: TGTGCCAGCAGTCACGGGGGTAGCACAGATACGCAGTATTTT. The rearrangement joins TRBV28 to TRBJ2-3, with D possibly TRBD2 on 6 matching bases. Germline assignment: CDR1 MDHEN and CDR2 SYDVKM. Trimming took 5 bases from V and 0 from J, leaving 9 bases between them. This CDR3 has 14 amino acids.

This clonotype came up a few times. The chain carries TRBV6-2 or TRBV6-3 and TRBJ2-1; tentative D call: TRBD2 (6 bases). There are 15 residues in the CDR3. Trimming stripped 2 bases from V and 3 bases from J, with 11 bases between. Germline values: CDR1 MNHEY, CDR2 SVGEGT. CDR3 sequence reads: CASSYGAGRYNEQFF. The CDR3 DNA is TGTGCCAGCAGTTACGGGGCGGGACGCTACAATGAGCAGTTCTTC.

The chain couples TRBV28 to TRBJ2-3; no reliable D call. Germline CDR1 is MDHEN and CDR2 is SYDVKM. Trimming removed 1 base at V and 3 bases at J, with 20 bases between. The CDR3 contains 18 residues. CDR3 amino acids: CASSLSGPPGMVTDTQYF. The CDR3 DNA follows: TGTGCCAGCAGTTTATCCGGACCCCCTGGTATGGTAACAGATACGCAGTATTTT.

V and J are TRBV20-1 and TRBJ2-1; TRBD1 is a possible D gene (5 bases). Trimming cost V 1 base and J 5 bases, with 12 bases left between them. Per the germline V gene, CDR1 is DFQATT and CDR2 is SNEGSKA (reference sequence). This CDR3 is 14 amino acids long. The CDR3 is CSARGGGKDNEQFF. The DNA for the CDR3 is TGCAGTGCTAGAGGGGGCGGTAAGGACAATGAGCAGTTCTTC.

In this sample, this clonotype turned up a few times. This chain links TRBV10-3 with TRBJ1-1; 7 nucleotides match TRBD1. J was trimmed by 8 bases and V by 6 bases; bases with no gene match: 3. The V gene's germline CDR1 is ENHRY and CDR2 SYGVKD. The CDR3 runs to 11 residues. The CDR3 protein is CAIRKTGEAFF. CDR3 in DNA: TGTGCCATCAGGAAGACAGGGGAAGCTTTCTTT.

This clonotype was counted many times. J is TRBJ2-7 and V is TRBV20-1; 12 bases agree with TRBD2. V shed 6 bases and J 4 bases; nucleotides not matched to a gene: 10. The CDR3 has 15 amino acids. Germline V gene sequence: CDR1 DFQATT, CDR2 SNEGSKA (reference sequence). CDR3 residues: CSATTTGTSGYEQYF. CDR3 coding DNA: TGCAGTGCCACAACGACCGGGACTAGCGGGTACGAGCAGTACTTC.

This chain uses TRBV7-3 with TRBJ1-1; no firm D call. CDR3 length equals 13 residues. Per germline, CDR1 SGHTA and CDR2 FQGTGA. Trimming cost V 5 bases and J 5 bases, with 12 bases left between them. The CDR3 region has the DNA TGTGCCAGCAGCGGGTTTGCGGGGACTGAAGCTTTCTTT. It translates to CASSGFAGTEAFF.

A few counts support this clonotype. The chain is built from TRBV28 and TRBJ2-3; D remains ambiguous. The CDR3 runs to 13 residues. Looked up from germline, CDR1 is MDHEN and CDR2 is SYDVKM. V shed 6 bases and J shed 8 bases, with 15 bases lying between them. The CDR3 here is CASRNGQWGTQYF. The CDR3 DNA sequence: TGTGCCAGCAGAAATGGGCAATGGGGTACGCAGTATTTT. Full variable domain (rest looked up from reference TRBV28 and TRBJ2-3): DVKVTQSSRYLVKRTGEKVFLECVQDMDHENMFWYRQDPGLGLRLIYFSYDVKMKEKGDIPEGYSVSREKKERFSLILESASTNQTSMYLCASRNGQWGTQYFGPGTRLTVL.

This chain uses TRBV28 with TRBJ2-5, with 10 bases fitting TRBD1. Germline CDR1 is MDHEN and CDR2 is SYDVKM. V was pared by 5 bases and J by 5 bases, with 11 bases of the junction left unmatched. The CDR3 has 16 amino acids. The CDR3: CASSQTDRGRGETQYF. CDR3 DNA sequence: TGTGCCAGCAGTCAAACAGACAGGGGGCGAGGGGAGACCCAGTACTTC.

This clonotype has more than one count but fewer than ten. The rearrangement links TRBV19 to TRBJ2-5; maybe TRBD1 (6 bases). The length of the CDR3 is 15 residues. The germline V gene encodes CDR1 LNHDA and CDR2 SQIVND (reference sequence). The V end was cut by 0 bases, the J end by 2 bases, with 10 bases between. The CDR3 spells CASSIDRTVQETQYF. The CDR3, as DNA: TGTGCCAGTAGTATAGACCGGACAGTTCAAGAGACCCAGTACTTC.

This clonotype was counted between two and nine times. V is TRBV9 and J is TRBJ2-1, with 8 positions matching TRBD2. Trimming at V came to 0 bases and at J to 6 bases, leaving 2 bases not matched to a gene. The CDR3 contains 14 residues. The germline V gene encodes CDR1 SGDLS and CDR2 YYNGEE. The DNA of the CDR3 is TGTGCCAGCAGCGTAGTACTAGCGGCCAATGAGCAGTTCTTC. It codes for CASSVVLAANEQFF.

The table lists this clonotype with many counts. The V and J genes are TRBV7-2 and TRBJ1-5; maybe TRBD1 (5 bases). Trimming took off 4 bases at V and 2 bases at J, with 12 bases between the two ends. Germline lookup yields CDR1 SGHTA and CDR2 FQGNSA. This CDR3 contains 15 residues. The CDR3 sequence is CASSSLTGGNQPQHF. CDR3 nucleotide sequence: TGTGCCAGCAGCTCGCTGACGGGGGGCAATCAGCCCCAGCATTTT.

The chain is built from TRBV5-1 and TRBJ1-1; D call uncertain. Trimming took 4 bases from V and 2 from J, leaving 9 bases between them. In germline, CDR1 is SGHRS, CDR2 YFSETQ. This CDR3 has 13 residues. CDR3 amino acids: CASSVPGNTEAFF. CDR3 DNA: TGCGCCAGCAGCGTTCCGGGAAACACTGAAGCTTTCTTT.

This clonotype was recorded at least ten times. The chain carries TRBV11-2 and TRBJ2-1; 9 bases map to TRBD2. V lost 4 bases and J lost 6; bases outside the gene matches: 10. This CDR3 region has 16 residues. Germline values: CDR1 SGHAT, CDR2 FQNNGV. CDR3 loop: CASSSGGSGRSNEQFF. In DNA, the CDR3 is TGTGCCAGCAGCTCAGGCGGTAGCGGGAGAAGCAATGAGCAGTTCTTC.